Described below is a single TCR beta chain sequence and its context. Participants were aged about 18 to 90 years, lived in about 26 US areas, and enrolled virtually. Recovered status applied to Cohort 3 donors who had two consecutive negative PCRs. It also applied to those with clearance or with symptom resolution. The trim removed 4 bases at V and 1 base at J, leaving 13 bases unmatched. There are 18 residues in the CDR3. Germline CDR1 SGHNT, CDR2 YYREEE (reference sequence). This sample is drawn from a study of blood T cell repertoires in COVID-19. Study at large: The origin of the acute and convalescent COVID-19 samples was the United States, Italy and Spain.

Clones were sequenced by immunoSEQ multiplex PCR, and TCRdb holds only the in-frame ones, with some missing. This table holds around 130,000 clones, 65% to 85% found once. What was sequenced was PBMCs or T cells enriched from blood (not recorded which). The clonotype comes from a woman between 25 and 40 years old who had recovered from COVID-19. This chain links TRBV5-4 with TRBJ2-7; 11 bases line up with TRBD2. CDR3 protein: CASSTGLAEIQESYEQYF. The CDR3, as DNA: TGTGCCAGCAGCACGGGACTAGCGGAGATCCAGGAGTCCTACGAGCAGTACTTC.